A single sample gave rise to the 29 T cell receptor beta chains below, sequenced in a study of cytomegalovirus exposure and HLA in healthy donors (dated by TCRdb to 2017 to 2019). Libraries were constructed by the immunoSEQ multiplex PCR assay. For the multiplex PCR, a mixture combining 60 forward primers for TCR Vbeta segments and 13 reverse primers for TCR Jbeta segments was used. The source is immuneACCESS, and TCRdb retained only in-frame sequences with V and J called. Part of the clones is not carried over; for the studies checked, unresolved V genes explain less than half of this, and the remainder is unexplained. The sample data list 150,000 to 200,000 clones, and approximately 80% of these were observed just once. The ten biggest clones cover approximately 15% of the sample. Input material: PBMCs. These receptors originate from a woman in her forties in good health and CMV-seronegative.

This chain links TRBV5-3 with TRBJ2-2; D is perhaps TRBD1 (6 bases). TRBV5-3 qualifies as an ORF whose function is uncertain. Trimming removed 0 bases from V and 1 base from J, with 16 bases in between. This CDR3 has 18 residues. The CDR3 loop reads CARSLEFKGRGNTGELFF. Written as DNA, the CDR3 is TGTGCCAGAAGCTTGGAATTTAAAGGCAGGGGGAACACCGGGGAGCTGTTTTTT.

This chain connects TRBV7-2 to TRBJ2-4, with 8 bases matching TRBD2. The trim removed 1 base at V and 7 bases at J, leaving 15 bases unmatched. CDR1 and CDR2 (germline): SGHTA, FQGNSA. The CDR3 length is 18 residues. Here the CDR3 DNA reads TGTGCCAGCAGCTTAGGGCAGGGTGGCGGGGGGAGGTCTAACATTCAGTACTTC. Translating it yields CASSLGQGGGGRSNIQYF.

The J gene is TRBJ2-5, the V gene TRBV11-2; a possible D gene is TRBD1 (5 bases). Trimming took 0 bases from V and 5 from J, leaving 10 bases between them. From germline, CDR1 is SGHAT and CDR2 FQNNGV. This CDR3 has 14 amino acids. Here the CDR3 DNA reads TGTGCCAGCAGCTTAGACAGGGTGGGTGAGACCCAGTACTTC. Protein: CASSLDRVGETQYF.

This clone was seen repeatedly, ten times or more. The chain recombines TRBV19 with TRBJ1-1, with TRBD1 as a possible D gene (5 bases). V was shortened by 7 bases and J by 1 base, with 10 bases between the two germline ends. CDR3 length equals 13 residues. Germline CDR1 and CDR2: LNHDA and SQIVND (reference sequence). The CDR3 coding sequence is TGTGCCAGTATGGCAGGGCGGAACACTGAAGCTTTCTTT. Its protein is CASMAGRNTEAFF.

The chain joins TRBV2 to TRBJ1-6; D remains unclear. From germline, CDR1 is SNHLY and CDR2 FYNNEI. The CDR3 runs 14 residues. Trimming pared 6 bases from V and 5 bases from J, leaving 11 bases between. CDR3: CASSLTVDNSPLHF. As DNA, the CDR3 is TGTGCCAGCAGCCTAACAGTGGATAATTCACCCCTCCACTTT.

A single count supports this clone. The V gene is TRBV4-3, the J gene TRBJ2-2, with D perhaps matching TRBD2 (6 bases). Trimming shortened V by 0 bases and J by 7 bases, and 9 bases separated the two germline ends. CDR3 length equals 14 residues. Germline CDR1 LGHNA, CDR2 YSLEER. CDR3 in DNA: TGCGCCAGCAGCCAAGATGTGGGGGGCGGGGAGCTGTTTTTT. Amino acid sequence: CASSQDVGGGELFF.

Here the CDR3 reads CASSLSRDSYEQYF. The CDR3 nucleotides are TGTGCCAGCAGCTTGTCGAGGGATTCCTACGAGCAGTACTTC. The rearrangement uses TRBV5-6 and TRBJ2-7; a possible D gene is TRBD2 (5 bases). V gave up 1 base and J gave up 1 base, with 9 bases separating them. The germline CDR1 and CDR2 sequences are SGHDT and YYEEEE. The CDR3 is 14 amino acids.

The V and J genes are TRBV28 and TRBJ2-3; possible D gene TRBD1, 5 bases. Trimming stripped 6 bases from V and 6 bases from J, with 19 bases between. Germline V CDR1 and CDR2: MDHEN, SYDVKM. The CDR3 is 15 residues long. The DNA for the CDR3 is TGTGCCAGCAGACCACAGGACACCTACGTTGATACGCAGTATTTT. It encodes CASRPQDTYVDTQYF.

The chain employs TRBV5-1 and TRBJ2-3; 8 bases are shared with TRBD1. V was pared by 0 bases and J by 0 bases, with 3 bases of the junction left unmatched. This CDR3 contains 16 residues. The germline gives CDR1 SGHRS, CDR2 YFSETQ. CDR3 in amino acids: CASSLGTGTSTDTQYF. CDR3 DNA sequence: TGCGCCAGCAGCTTGGGGACAGGGACTAGCACAGATACGCAGTATTTT.

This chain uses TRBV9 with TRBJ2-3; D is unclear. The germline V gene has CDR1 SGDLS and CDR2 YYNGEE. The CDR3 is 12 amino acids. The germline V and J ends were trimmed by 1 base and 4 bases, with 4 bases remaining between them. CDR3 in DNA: TGTGCCAGCAGCGTATCTCCAGATACGCAGTATTTT. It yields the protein CASSVSPDTQYF.

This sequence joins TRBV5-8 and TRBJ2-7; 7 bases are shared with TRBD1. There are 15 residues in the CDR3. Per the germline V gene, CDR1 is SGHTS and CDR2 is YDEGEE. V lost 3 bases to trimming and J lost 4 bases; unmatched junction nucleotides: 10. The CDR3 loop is CASSYSDRATYEQYF. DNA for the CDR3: TGTGCCAGCAGCTACTCAGACAGGGCAACTTACGAGCAGTACTTC.

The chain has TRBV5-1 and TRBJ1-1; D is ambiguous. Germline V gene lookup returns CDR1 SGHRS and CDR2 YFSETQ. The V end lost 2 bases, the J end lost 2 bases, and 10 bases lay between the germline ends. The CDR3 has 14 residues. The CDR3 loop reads CASSFTVANTEAFF. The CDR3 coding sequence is TGCGCCAGCAGCTTCACAGTGGCCAACACTGAAGCTTTCTTT.

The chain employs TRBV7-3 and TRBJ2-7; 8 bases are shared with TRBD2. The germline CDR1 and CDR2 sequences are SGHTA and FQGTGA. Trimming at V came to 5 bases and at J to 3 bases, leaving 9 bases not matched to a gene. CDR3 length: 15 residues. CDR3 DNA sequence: TGTGCCAGCAGCCCCCACGGGGGGGCCGGCTACGAGCAGTACTTC. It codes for CASSPHGGAGYEQYF.

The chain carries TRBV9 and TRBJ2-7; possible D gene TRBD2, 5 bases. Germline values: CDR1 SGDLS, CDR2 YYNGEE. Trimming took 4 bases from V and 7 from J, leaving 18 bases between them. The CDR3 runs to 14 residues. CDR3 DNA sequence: TGTGCCAGCAGCCCCCCTACGGGATCCCCAGAGCAGTACTTC. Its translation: CASSPPTGSPEQYF.

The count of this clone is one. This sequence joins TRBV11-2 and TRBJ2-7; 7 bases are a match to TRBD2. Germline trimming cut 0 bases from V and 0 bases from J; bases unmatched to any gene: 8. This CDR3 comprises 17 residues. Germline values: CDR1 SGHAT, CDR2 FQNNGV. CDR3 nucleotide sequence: TGTGCCAGCAGCTTAGATACAGGACTAGGGGCCTCCTACGAGCAGTACTTC. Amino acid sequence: CASSLDTGLGASYEQYF.

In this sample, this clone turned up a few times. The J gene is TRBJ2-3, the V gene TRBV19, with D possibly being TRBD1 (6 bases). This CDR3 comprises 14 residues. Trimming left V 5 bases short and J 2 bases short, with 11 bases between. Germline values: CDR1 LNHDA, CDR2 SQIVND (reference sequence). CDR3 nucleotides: TGTGCCAGTAGTGAACAGGGTACCACAGATACGCAGTATTTT. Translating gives CASSEQGTTDTQYF.

The CDR3 coding sequence is TGTGCCACCAGCAGAGATCAGGGACTAGCTCAAAAGCAGTACTTC. Protein sequence: CATSRDQGLAQKQYF. The chain couples TRBV15 to TRBJ2-7, with 9 positions matching TRBD2. Germline V CDR1 and CDR2: LNHNV, YYDKDF (reference sequence). This CDR3 spans 15 amino acids. V lost 0 bases and J lost 8; bases outside the gene matches: 8. The full variable domain, its missing parts supplied by reference TRBV15 and TRBJ2-7, is DAMVIQNPRYQVTQFGKPVTLSCSQTLNHNVMYWYQQKSSQAPKLLFHYYDKDFNNEADTPDNFQSRRPNTSFCFLDIRSPGLGDTAMYLCATSRDQGLAQKQYFGPGTRLTVT.

CDR3 coding DNA: TGTGCCAGCAGCCCAAGTCGGACAGGGAGAGAAGCTTTCTTT. Encoded protein: CASSPSRTGREAFF. This chain joins TRBV6-1 and TRBJ1-1; 8 nucleotides agree with TRBD1. This CDR3 is built from 14 residues. The junction had 11 bases not matched to a gene; V was cut back by 6 bases and J by 8 bases. Germline V gene sequence: CDR1 MNHNS, CDR2 SASEGT.

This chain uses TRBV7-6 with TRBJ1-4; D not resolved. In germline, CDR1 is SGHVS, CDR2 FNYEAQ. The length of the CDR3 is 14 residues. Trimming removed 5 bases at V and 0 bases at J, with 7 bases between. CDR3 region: CASSQGATNEKLFF. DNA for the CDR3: TGTGCCAGCAGCCAAGGAGCAACTAATGAAAAACTGTTTTTT.

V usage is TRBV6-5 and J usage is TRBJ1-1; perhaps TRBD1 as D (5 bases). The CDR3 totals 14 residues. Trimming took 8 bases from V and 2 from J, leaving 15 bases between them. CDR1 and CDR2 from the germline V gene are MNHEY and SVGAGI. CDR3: CASSRFGGNTEAFF. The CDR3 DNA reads TGTGCCAGCTCCCGATTCGGGGGAAACACTGAAGCTTTCTTT.

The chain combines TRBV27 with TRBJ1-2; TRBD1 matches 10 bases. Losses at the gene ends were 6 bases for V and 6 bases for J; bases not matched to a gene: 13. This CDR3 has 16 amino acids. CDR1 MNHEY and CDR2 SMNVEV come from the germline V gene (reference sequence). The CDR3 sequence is CASSLGQGKSWDGYTF. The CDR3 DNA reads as TGTGCCAGCAGCCTGGGACAGGGGAAGAGTTGGGATGGCTACACCTTC.

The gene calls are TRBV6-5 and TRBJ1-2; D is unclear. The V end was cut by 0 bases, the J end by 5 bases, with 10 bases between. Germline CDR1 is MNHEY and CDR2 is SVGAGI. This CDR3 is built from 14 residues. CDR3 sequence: CASSYSSPEYGYTF. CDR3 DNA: TGTGCCAGCAGTTACTCGAGCCCGGAGTATGGCTACACCTTC.

CDR3: CASRDRGEAFF. As DNA, the CDR3 is TGTGCCAGCAGGGACAGAGGTGAAGCTTTCTTT. The chain links TRBV28 to TRBJ1-1, with D perhaps TRBD1 (6 bases). Germline V gene sequence: CDR1 MDHEN, CDR2 SYDVKM. Trimming removed 6 bases at V and 7 bases at J, with 9 bases between. The CDR3 runs to 11 residues.

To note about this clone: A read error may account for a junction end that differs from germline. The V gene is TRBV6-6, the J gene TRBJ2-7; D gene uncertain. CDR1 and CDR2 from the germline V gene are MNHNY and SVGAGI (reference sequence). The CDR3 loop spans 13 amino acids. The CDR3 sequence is CASSYSIYYGQYF. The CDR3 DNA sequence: TGTGCCAGCAGTTACTCGATTTATTACGGGCAGTACTTC.

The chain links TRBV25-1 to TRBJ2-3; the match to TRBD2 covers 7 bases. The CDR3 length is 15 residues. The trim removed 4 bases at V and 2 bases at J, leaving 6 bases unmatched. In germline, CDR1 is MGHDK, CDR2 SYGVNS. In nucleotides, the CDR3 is TGTGCCAGCAGTGTAGCTAGCGGACACACAGATACGCAGTATTTT. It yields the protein CASSVASGHTDTQYF.

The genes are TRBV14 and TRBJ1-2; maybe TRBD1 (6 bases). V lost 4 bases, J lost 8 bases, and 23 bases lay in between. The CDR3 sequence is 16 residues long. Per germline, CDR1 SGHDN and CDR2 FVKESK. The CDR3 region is CASSRGGRGWFLGYTF. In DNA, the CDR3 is TGTGCCAGCAGCCGCGGGGGGCGAGGCTGGTTCTTAGGCTACACCTTC.

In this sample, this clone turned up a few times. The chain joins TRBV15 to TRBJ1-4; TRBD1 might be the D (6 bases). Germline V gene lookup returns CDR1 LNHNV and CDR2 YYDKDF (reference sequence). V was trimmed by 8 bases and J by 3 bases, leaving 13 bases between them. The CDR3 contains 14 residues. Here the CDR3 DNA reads TGTGCCACCTCCCAGGGACAACCTAATGAAAAACTGTTTTTT. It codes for CATSQGQPNEKLFF.

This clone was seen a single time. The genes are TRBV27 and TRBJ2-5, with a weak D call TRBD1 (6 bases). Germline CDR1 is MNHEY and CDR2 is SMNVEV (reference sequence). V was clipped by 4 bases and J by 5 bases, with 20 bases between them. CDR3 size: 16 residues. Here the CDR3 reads CASSSRVGAQLETQYF. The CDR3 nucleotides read TGTGCCAGCAGTTCCCGGGTGGGGGCGCAATTGGAGACCCAGTACTTC.

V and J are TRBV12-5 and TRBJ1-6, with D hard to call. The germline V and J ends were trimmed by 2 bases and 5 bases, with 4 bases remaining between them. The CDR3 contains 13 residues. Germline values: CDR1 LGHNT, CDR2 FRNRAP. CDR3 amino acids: CASGLTDNSPLHF. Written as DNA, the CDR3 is TGTGCTAGTGGTTTGACGGATAATTCACCCCTCCACTTT.